The TCR beta chain under discussion was sequenced for a study of T cell repertoires in cytomegalovirus infection. Study at large: Recently identified HLA-C-restricted CMV epitopes were used, and well-studied HLA-B-restricted CMV epitopes were used as well. The public TCR beta signatures pointed to both CMV infection and matching HLA type. Whole-study results and caveats: The ex vivo response was dominated by HLA-C-restricted CMV-specific TCR beta clonotypes. Cumulative frequency (of public TCR beta family members) identified carriers of CMV plus the relevant HLA.

CDR3 length equals 13 residues. Trimming removed 10 bases at V and 5 bases at J, with 15 bases between. Germline CDR1 and CDR2: MNHEY and SVGEGT. TCRdb reprocessed the reads via MiXCR and lists one record per CDR3 protein. The sample shows 200,000 to 250,000 distinct CDR3 sequences, about 38% of them seen only once. As concerns this clonotype: As yet, its antigen is unknown.

This sample comprised CD8+ T cells from cultured PBMCs, obtained from culture after CMV antigen stimulation. The genes are TRBV6-2 or TRBV6-3 and TRBJ1-5; D might be TRBD1 (6 bases). This TCR derives from a human donor in good health (CMV status not recorded). Some clones in this sample may be carry-over from other donors' samples. The CDR3 region is CATGGRRDQPQHF. CDR3 DNA sequence: TGTGCCACCGGGGGCCGCAGAGATCAGCCCCAGCATTTT.